These T cell receptor beta chains were read from a single sample in a study of OX40 agonist ivuxolimab in advanced cancers. The table came from immunoSEQ multiplex PCR; TCRdb's copy has only in-frame clones and leaves some out. The sample consists of tens of thousands of clones, approximately 90% of them appearing once. The sample here was CD4+ or CD8+ T cells sorted from blood, taken in a trial of the OX40 agonist ivuxolimab. The receptor set was obtained from an adult with an advanced solid tumor such as melanoma, head and neck, liver or kidney cancer. The conserved cysteine and the conserved F or W are not part of the CDR3 here.

V: TRBV5-1
length: 13
J: TRBJ1-6
CDR3: ASSGPGQGNSPLH

V: TRBV4-1
length: 11
J: TRBJ2-2
CDR3: ASSQDRGGELF

V: TRBV7-9
length: 12
J: TRBJ1-2
CDR3: ASSPRTENYGYT

V: TRBV6-5
length: 13
J: TRBJ2-1
CDR3: ASSSERVPYNEQF

V: TRBV11-2
length: 14
J: TRBJ2-3
CDR3: ASSFRGAISTDTQY

V: TRBV19
length: 13
J: TRBJ2-7
CDR3: ASSMASGSSYEQY

V: TRBV28
length: 11
J: TRBJ2-3
CDR3: ASSFRLVDTQY

V: TRBV6-6
length: 10
J: TRBJ2-5
CDR3: ASSYGEETQY

V: TRBV23-1
length: 16
J: TRBJ1-2
CDR3: ASSQSTIIRTGLKGYT

V: TRBV4-2
length: 12
J: TRBJ1-1
CDR3: ASSQGASNTEAF

V: TRBV19
length: 16
J: TRBJ1-2
CDR3: ASSIGGDIGDLNYGYT

V: TRBV28
length: 12
J: TRBJ2-7
CDR3: ASSLGGGAHEQY

V: TRBV5-1
length: 13
J: TRBJ2-3
CDR3: ASSKTSGSVDTQY

V: TRBV2
length: 11
J: TRBJ2-5
CDR3: ASWTGSQETQY

V: TRBV21-1
length: 12
J: TRBJ2-7
CDR3: ASTQLAESYEQY

V: TRBV11-3
length: 11
J: TRBJ1-4
CDR3: ASSRDRGEKLF

V: TRBV28
length: 12
J: TRBJ2-1
CDR3: ASRLAEGFNEQF

V: TRBV28
length: 15
J: TRBJ1-5
CDR3: ASRLHRVPYSNQPQH

V: TRBV11-3
length: 11
J: TRBJ2-1
CDR3: ASGGWGDNEQF

V: TRBV27
length: 15
J: TRBJ2-4
CDR3: ASSFSGTSGAKNIQY

V: TRBV2
length: 11
J: TRBJ1-4
CDR3: ASSGISGEKLF

V: TRBV18
length: 13
J: TRBJ2-7
CDR3: ASSSDRENLYEQY

V: TRBV13
length: 14
J: TRBJ2-3
CDR3: ASSLGTSGFTDTQY

V: TRBV5-4
length: 12
J: TRBJ1-1
CDR3: ASSLAGRETEAF

V: TRBV4-1
length: 13
J: TRBJ1-1
CDR3: ASSHPTGGNTEAF

V: TRBV7-2
length: 12
J: TRBJ2-5
CDR3: ASSLVGGPETQY

V: TRBV5-1
length: 11
J: TRBJ2-7
CDR3: ASSLGQGDEQY

V: TRBV27
length: 14
J: TRBJ2-7
CDR3: ASSFNGLAYTYEQY

V: TRBV5-1
length: 13
J: TRBJ2-7
CDR3: ASSSRTSISYEQY

V: TRBV5-1
length: 14
J: TRBJ1-4
CDR3: ASSLVPGATNEKLF

V: TRBV2
length: 13
J: TRBJ2-6
CDR3: ASNPGFSGANVLT

V: TRBV18
length: 14
J: TRBJ2-3
CDR3: ASSPINRGRTDTQY

V: TRBV5-4
length: 13
J: TRBJ2-5
CDR3: ASRDGGHNQETQY

V: TRBV27
length: 13
J: TRBJ2-3
CDR3: ASSLVRDKGDTQY

V: TRBV28
length: 11
J: TRBJ1-2
CDR3: ASWGGQVRGYT

V: TRBV27
length: 12
J: TRBJ1-4
CDR3: ASRSGLTREKLF

V: TRBV28
length: 8
J: TRBJ1-1
CDR3: ASSTGAAF

V: TRBV4-1
length: 14
J: TRBJ2-7
CDR3: ASSQDKAGAPYEQY

V: TRBV6-1
length: 10
J: TRBJ2-1
CDR3: ASSAYYNEQF

V: TRBV7-3
length: 13
J: TRBJ2-2
CDR3: ASSPIQGGTGELF

V: TRBV6-4
length: 14
J: TRBJ2-3
CDR3: ASSDSASGAQDTQY

V: TRBV2
length: 14
J: TRBJ2-7
CDR3: ASRPISPRSPGEQY

V: TRBV6-1
length: 12
J: TRBJ2-3
CDR3: ASRIAGAADTQY

V: TRBV7-4
length: 12
J: TRBJ1-2
CDR3: ASSFVGGRYGYT

V: TRBV11-2
length: 12
J: TRBJ1-1
CDR3: ASSLERLNTEAF

V: TRBV27
length: 14
J: TRBJ2-7
CDR3: ASYPQGSGRVHEQY

V: TRBV11-2
length: 13
J: TRBJ2-5
CDR3: ASSAATGFQETQY

V: TRBV5-4
length: 15
J: TRBJ1-3
CDR3: ASSLTGDRGTGNTIY

V: TRBV7-2
length: 9
J: TRBJ2-7
CDR3: ASSLELEQY

V: TRBV5-6
length: 12
J: TRBJ2-7
CDR3: ASSLSDISYEQY

V: TRBV30
length: 10
J: TRBJ1-1
CDR3: APRGCRTEAF

V: TRBV11-3
length: 11
J: TRBJ1-2
CDR3: ASGGRLNYGYT

V: TRBV5-4
length: 11
J: .
CDR3: ASSSREGREQY

V: TRBV27
length: 13
J: .
CDR3: ASTSDRGLLAEQY

V: TRBV6-5
length: 13
J: .
CDR3: ASSYSPTRNAEQY